This entry describes one T cell receptor (beta chain). With a J-beta primer mix and a sample-barcoded 5' primer, a second PCR ran about 6 to 11 cycles. Each CDR3 protein is one row after TCRdb ran MiXCR on the 5' RACE reads. The table lists around 1.1 million distinct CDR3 sequences, 30% to 40% of them singletons. The data originate from a study of blood T cells in healthy people across ages. The germline CDR1 and CDR2 sequences are DFQATT and SNEGSKA (reference sequence). V lost 7 bases and J lost 4, with 15 bases in between. This CDR3 has 13 amino acids. Material for sequencing was blood. The TCR comes from a man between 18 and 29 years old in good health. The chain carries TRBV20-1 and TRBJ2-3; possibly TRBD2 for D (7 bases). CDR3 nucleotides: TGCAGTGTCCCGGGGGGCGTCTCAGATACGCAGTATTTT. It is translated as CSVPGGVSDTQYF.